A few counts support the clone carrying this T cell receptor (beta chain). Other DNA sequences in the same sample also yield this CDR3. Repertoires were generated with immunoSEQ multiplex PCR, while TCRdb's copy carries only in-frame clones and drops some. The data show tens of thousands of clones, less than 85% seen once. The CDR3 is 14 residues long. V lost 4 bases, J lost 5 bases, and 1 base stayed unmatched. The V gene's germline CDR1 is SEHNR and CDR2 FQNEAQ (reference sequence). This entry belongs to a study of radiotherapy plus CTLA-4 blockade in lung cancer. The source of this sequence is a human donor with non-small cell lung cancer who had stable disease on radiotherapy plus ipilimumab. The chain joins TRBV7-9 to TRBJ1-4, with 10 positions matching TRBD1. The input for sequencing was peripheral blood, taken from a patient treated with radiotherapy plus ipilimumab. CDR3 residues: CASSSTGGNEKLFF. As DNA, the CDR3 is TGTGCCAGCAGCTCGACAGGGGGCAATGAAAAACTGTTTTTT.